These T cell receptor beta chains were read from a single sample in a study of response to subunit inactivated influenza vaccine. TCRdb fed the RT-PCR reads into MiXCR, producing one record per CDR3 protein. The sample contains some 500,000 distinct CDR3 sequences, about 25% of which appear only once. Sequencing used CD4+ T cells sorted from PBMCs, obtained approximately 5 days after vaccination. These receptors all stem from a man aged 50 to 60 who received an inactivated influenza vaccine. Both conserved end residues are trimmed from each CDR3.

>12|TRBV5-5
ASSVSVRAYEQY
>16|TRBV7-3
ASSPPWDRGRPKNIQY
>13|TRBV12-3/TRBV12-4
ASSSAGAANNEQF
>13|TRBV15
ATSRELASYNEQF
>15|TRBV6-2/TRBV6-3
ASTPLGTSASTGELF
>12|TRBV20-1
SARITGVNQPQH
>13|TRBV3-1
ASSQGTGVDSPLH
>13|TRBV7-2
ASSPQGQSTETQY
>13|TRBV24-1
ATSDHRDYGDTQY
>10|TRBV11-2
ASSLVEGSQY
>14|TRBV7-9
ASRQLSGGSAWEQF
>9|TRBV24-1
ATSDSNEQF
>14|TRBV18
ASSPTRPSGANVLT
>14|TRBV15
ATSRGVGLGYNEQF
>13|TRBV5-1
ASSLKRSTYNEQF
>12|TRBV11-1
ASSRDGDTDTQY
>11|TRBV20-1
SASLRLADIQY
>13|TRBV20-1
SARDLDRDLYEQY
>11|TRBV18
ASSPTGLKPQH
>11|TRBV7-2
ASSLDDRYFQY
>15|TRBV11-2
ASSPRAGLAFIDEQF
>11|TRBV9
ASSHRGSYTQY
>8|TRBV20-1
SALSYEQY
>14|TRBV6-2/TRBV6-3
ASSYWFFDSNQPQH
>14|TRBV5-1
ASSLARTERSYEQY
>13|TRBV7-8
ASRISGASTDTQY
>8|TRBV6-6
ASREYGYT
>12|TRBV10-3
AISDYRGEETQY
>15|TRBV4-2
ASSHPKGGGSSYEQY
>11|TRBV2
ASPKVGVYGYT
>11|TRBV7-2
ASRVAAYNEQF
>11|TRBV29-1
SVQPDRVDEQY
>15|TRBV5-1
ASSFSGGTQVYNEQF
>12|TRBV20-1
SASKQVATYEQY
>12|TRBV4-1
ASRAGRGRYEQY
>13|TRBV10-2
ASSALGQGGYEQY
>14|TRBV12-3/TRBV12-4
ASSLGRAANTGELF
>13|TRBV5-1
ASRMQAEGIYEQY
>12|TRBV5-1
ASSLERSTGELF
>14|TRBV4-3
ASSQGATSGVNEQF
>12|TRBV15
ATSRDPGLYEQY
>11|TRBV29-1
SVGTGGNTEAF